These 29 T cell receptor beta chains share one sample of origin, sequenced in a study of molecular identifiers for immune sequencing clone quantification. MiXCR was run by TCRdb on the PCR reads, yielding one entry per CDR3 protein. The table shows about 640,000 distinct CDR3 sequences, with 15% to 20% occurring only once. The sequenced sample consisted of naive CD8+ T cells from blood, with Jurkat cell RNA spiked in. Subset in this sample: FACS-sorted CD8+CD4-CCR7+CD45RA+ naive T cells. Receptors were obtained from a human donor in good health. Some libraries in this study had Jurkat cell RNA spiked in.

This clonotype has a count of ten or more. J is TRBJ2-7 and V is TRBV20-1; D is unresolved. Trimming cost V 3 bases and J 1 base, with 7 bases left between them. CDR3 length: 12 amino acids. CDR1 and CDR2 (germline): DFQATT, SNEGSKA (reference sequence). The CDR3 loop is CSASELSYEQYF. The DNA of the CDR3 is TGCAGTGCTAGCGAGTTGTCCTACGAGCAGTACTTC.

This clonotype was seen a few times. The V gene is TRBV24-1, the J gene TRBJ1-1; TRBD1 is a possible D gene (6 bases). This CDR3 comprises 15 residues. Germline V lookup: CDR1 KGHDR, CDR2 SFDVKD. Between the trimmed V and J ends, which lost 2 bases and 5 bases, there was a span of 14 bases. The CDR3 is CATSDSGRGETEAFF. CDR3 coding DNA: TGTGCCACCAGTGATTCTGGCAGGGGTGAAACTGAAGCTTTCTTT.

This clonotype has a count of ten or more. V gene TRBV5-1 combines with J gene TRBJ2-1; D is perhaps TRBD2 (6 bases). The CDR3 loop spans 20 amino acids. V dropped 0 bases and J dropped 4 bases, with 26 bases sitting between them. CDR1 SGHRS and CDR2 YFSETQ come from the germline V gene. CDR3: CASSLDRLRRGTKGYNEQFF. Here the CDR3 DNA reads TGCGCCAGCAGCTTGGATAGGTTGCGGCGGGGCACCAAAGGGTACAATGAGCAGTTCTTC. Based on the CDR3 plus reference TRBV5-1 and TRBJ2-1, the full variable domain is KAGVTQTPRYLIKTRGQQVTLSCSPISGHRSVSWYQQTPGQGLQFLFEYFSETQRNKGNFPGRFSGRQFSNSRSEMNVSTLELGDSALYLCASSLDRLRRGTKGYNEQFFGPGTRLTVL.

This clonotype was detected ten times or more. V and J are TRBV19 and TRBJ2-3, with D perhaps being TRBD1 or TRBD2 (5 bases each). The CDR3 is 15 amino acids. Germline CDR1 is LNHDA and CDR2 is SQIVND (reference sequence). Trimming took 6 bases from V and 10 from J, leaving 23 bases between them. In DNA form, the CDR3 reads TGTGCCAGTAGAATATCCGGGGCAGGGAATATAGCGCAGTATTTT. The encoded protein is CASRISGAGNIAQYF.

For this clonotype: This sequence may be a read error, since a much larger clone differs from it by one base. The V and J genes are TRBV11-2 and TRBJ2-1; D is uncertain. The ends were cut back, 1 base at V and 12 bases at J, with 7 bases in the middle. Germline V gene data show CDR1 as SGHAT and CDR2 as FQNNGV. CDR3 length: 11 amino acids. The CDR3 loop reads CASSLAAGQFF. The CDR3 nucleotides read TGTGCCAGCAGCTTAGCGGCAGGGCAGTTCTTC.

CDR3 sequence: CASSLFGLAQYEQYF. The CDR3 DNA reads TGTGCCAGCAGCTTATTCGGATTAGCTCAGTACGAGCAGTACTTC. The rearrangement links TRBV13 to TRBJ2-7, with D unresolved. The germline V gene has CDR1 PRHDT and CDR2 FYEKMQ (reference sequence). CDR3 length: 15 amino acids. Trimming removed 2 bases from V and 4 bases from J, with 15 bases in between.

About this clonotype: Possible read error: a much larger clone is one base away. V is TRBV10-3 and J is TRBJ2-7, with 9 bases identical to TRBD2. CDR3 length: 14 residues. Looked up from germline, CDR1 is ENHRY and CDR2 is SYGVKD. The DNA of the CDR3 is TGTACCATCAGTGGGGCGGGAGGGCAGGACGAGCAGTACTTC. Protein: CTISGAGGQDEQYF.

This clonotype was detected many times. The chain is built from TRBV7-8 and TRBJ2-1; tentatively, D is TRBD2 (5 bases). The germline gives CDR1 SGHVS, CDR2 FQNEAQ. With 1 base removed from V and 3 bases from J, the gap between germline ends came to 16 bases. The CDR3 consists of 17 residues. In nucleotides, the CDR3 is TGTGCCAGCAGCTTAGTCTCCACGGGGTCGGGCTACAATGAGCAGTTCTTC. It encodes CASSLVSTGSGYNEQFF.

This clonotype was seen many times. The chain couples TRBV5-4 to TRBJ2-3, with D possibly called TRBD1 or TRBD2 (5 bases each). CDR3 length equals 13 residues. Looked up from germline, CDR1 is SGHNT and CDR2 is YYREEE (reference sequence). V lost 3 bases to trimming and J lost 5 bases, with 10 bases between them. CDR3 DNA: TGTGCCAGCAGCTGGCGTGGGGGAGATACGCAGTATTTT. This sequence encodes CASSWRGGDTQYF.

A note on this clonotype: No conserved phenylalanine or tryptophan is present at the end of the CDR3, so a read error is the likely explanation. The J gene is TRBJ2-5, the V gene TRBV20-1, with D possibly being TRBD2 (6 bases). V dropped 2 bases and J dropped 5 bases, with 21 bases sitting between them. The germline V gene has CDR1 DFQATT and CDR2 SNEGSKA (reference sequence). The CDR3 is 16 amino acids. CDR3 in DNA: TGCAGTGCTAGATCGAATTTTGGGGGGTTTAGGGAGACCCAGTACTCC. Its protein product is CSARSNFGGFRETQYS.

This clonotype was seen ten or more times. The chain is built from TRBV29-1 and TRBJ2-7; possible D gene TRBD1, 6 bases. The CDR3 covers 16 residues. The V gene's germline CDR1 is SQVTM and CDR2 ANQGSEA. V was shortened by 0 bases and J by 6 bases, with 21 bases between the two germline ends. CDR3: CSVEDSTQGIFTEQYF. The DNA for the CDR3 is TGCAGCGTTGAAGATTCAACGCAGGGGATCTTCACCGAGCAGTACTTC.

This clonotype was detected once. The rearrangement joins TRBV5-6 to TRBJ2-7, with 11 bases lining up with TRBD1. This CDR3 comprises 15 residues. After removal of 4 bases from V and 5 bases from J, the junction contained 8 bases not matched to a gene. Germline CDR1 reads SGHDT; CDR2 reads YYEEEE. The CDR3 region has the DNA TGTGCCAGCAGCCCGTGGACAGGGGGCATGGACGAGCAGTACTTC. Translated: CASSPWTGGMDEQYF. The full variable domain, rest sourced from reference TRBV5-6 and TRBJ2-7, is DAGVTQSPTHLIKTRGQQVTLRCSPKSGHDTVSWYQQALGQGPQFIFQYYEEEERQRGNFPDRFSGHQFPNYSSELNVNALLLGDSALYLCASSPWTGGMDEQYFGPGTRLTVT.

The rearrangement links TRBV9 to TRBJ1-5; D is unresolved. CDR1 is SGDLS and CDR2 is YYNGEE in the germline V gene. This CDR3 region has 13 residues. V lost 3 bases to trimming and J lost 4 bases, with 8 bases between them. The CDR3 coding sequence is TGTGCCAGCAGCGCCGACGGGAATCAGCCCCAGCATTTT. Its translation is CASSADGNQPQHF.

In its sample, this clonotype was seen a few times. The chain combines TRBV9 with TRBJ2-5, with 9 bases fitting TRBD2. The germline gives CDR1 SGDLS, CDR2 YYNGEE. J gave up 5 bases and V 4 bases, and 12 bases lay outside the gene matches. CDR3 size: 16 residues. CDR3 residues: CASSPELAGGEETQYF. For the CDR3, the DNA is TGTGCCAGCAGCCCCGAACTAGCGGGTGGGGAGGAGACCCAGTACTTC.

This clonotype occurred many times. The J gene is TRBJ1-1, the V gene TRBV5-5, with TRBD1 as a possible D gene (6 bases). Germline CDR1 and CDR2: SGHKS and YYEKEE (reference sequence). The CDR3 is made up of 13 amino acids. Deletions cut 3 bases from V and 3 bases from J, with 9 bases between. CDR3 sequence: CASSWDTYTEAFF. CDR3 bases: TGTGCCAGCAGCTGGGACACATACACTGAAGCTTTCTTT.

A few counts support this clonotype. The V call is TRBV30, the J call TRBJ2-1, with a tentative D call TRBD1 (6 bases). CDR3 size: 15 residues. Germline lookup yields CDR1 GTSNPN and CDR2 SVGIG (reference sequence). The germline V and J ends were trimmed by 0 bases and 4 bases, with 13 bases remaining between them. For the CDR3, the DNA is TGTGCCTGGAGTGTAGGCAGGGGTAGTTACAATGAGCAGTTCTTC. It codes for CAWSVGRGSYNEQFF. Drawing the rest from reference TRBV30 and TRBJ2-1, the complete variable domain is SQTIHQWPATLVQPVGSPLSLECTVEGTSNPNLYWYRQAAGRGLQLLFYSVGIGQISSEVPQNLSASRPQDRQFILSSKKLLLSDSGFYLCAWSVGRGSYNEQFFGPGTRLTVL.

This clonotype was found many times. The rearrangement links TRBV29-1 to TRBJ1-2; no reliable D call. CDR1 SQVTM and CDR2 ANQGSEA come from the germline V gene. With 0 bases removed from V and 8 bases from J, the gap between germline ends came to 16 bases. This CDR3 is built from 14 residues. The CDR3 nucleotides are TGCAGCGTTGAAGATGGGGAGCTGTGGAAAGGCTACACCTTC. It is translated as CSVEDGELWKGYTF.

The sample holds many counts of this clonotype. The chain combines TRBV9 with TRBJ2-5, with 7 bases matching TRBD2. CDR1 is SGDLS, CDR2 YYNGEE, per germline. The CDR3 has 15 amino acids. With 0 bases clipped from V and 2 bases from J, the junction kept 4 bases outside the gene matches. The CDR3 spells CASSVGRTSQETQYF. The CDR3 region has the DNA TGTGCCAGCAGCGTAGGCAGGACTAGTCAAGAGACCCAGTACTTC.

In its sample, this clonotype was seen a few times. The rearrangement joins TRBV30 to TRBJ2-3; D unresolved. Per the germline V gene, CDR1 is GTSNPN and CDR2 is SVGIG (reference sequence). This CDR3 has 14 amino acids. The V gene lost 0 bases and the J gene lost 4 bases, with 11 bases spanning the gap. CDR3 in amino acids: CAWSVEDYADTQYF. In DNA, the CDR3 is TGTGCCTGGAGTGTAGAGGATTACGCAGATACGCAGTATTTT.

The sample holds many counts of this clonotype. This chain joins TRBV29-1 and TRBJ1-2; maybe TRBD1 (5 bases). V dropped 0 bases and J dropped 6 bases, with 17 bases sitting between them. Germline V CDR1 and CDR2: SQVTM, ANQGSEA. The CDR3 runs to 15 residues. CDR3 sequence (DNA): TGCAGCGTTGAAGATGAGAAGGCAGGGAATCATGGCTACACCTTC. Protein: CSVEDEKAGNHGYTF.

This clonotype came up once. A much larger clone lies a single base off, so this may be a read error. The chain carries TRBV7-2 and TRBJ1-6; D unclear. This CDR3 contains 17 residues. CDR1 and CDR2 from the germline V gene are SGHTA and FQGNSA. As DNA, the CDR3 is TGTGCCTGCAGCTTAGGCGGACGAAGCTCCTATAATTCACCCCTCCACTTT. Its translation: CACSLGGRSSYNSPLHF.

This clonotype was recorded at least ten times. This rearrangement joins TRBV30 to TRBJ1-4; D unresolved. The length of the CDR3 is 16 residues. Germline V gene sequence: CDR1 GTSNPN, CDR2 SVGIG (reference sequence). V dropped 0 bases and J dropped 0 bases, with 11 bases sitting between them. The CDR3: CAWSVGLAATNEKLFF. CDR3 DNA: TGTGCCTGGAGTGTAGGTTTGGCAGCAACTAATGAAAAACTGTTTTTT.

Regarding this clonotype: The junction and the germline gene differ at one end; a read error may be behind it. This rearrangement joins TRBV12-3 or TRBV12-4 to TRBJ1-5; D is uncertain. The CDR3 length is 14 residues. The DNA for the CDR3 is TGTGCCAGCAGTCCAGGCCATAGCAATCTGCCCCAGCACTTT. This encodes CASSPGHSNLPQHF.

The chain carries TRBV4-1 and TRBJ1-6, with 8 bases matching TRBD1. The V segment lost 4 bases and the J segment 7 bases; nucleotides outside the gene matches: 6. Germline V gene data show CDR1 as MGHRA and CDR2 as YSYEKL. The CDR3 spans 15 residues. In nucleotides, the CDR3 is TGCGCCAGCAGCCCGGCGACAGGGGTGAATTCACCCCTCCACTTT. Protein product: CASSPATGVNSPLHF.

This clonotype was counted many times. The gene calls are TRBV12-3 or TRBV12-4 and TRBJ1-1; D unresolved. Between the trimmed V and J ends, which lost 6 bases and 4 bases, there was a span of 15 bases. The CDR3 is made up of 14 amino acids. The CDR3 here is CASSLPRRGTEAFF. CDR3 coding DNA: TGTGCCAGCAGCCTACCGCGTCGAGGCACTGAAGCTTTCTTT.

This clonotype was seen many times. The rearrangement links TRBV7-6 to TRBJ2-3; 7 nucleotides line up with TRBD2. The CDR3 runs to 15 residues. Germline CDR1 SGHVS, CDR2 FNYEAQ. J gave up 4 bases and V 7 bases, and 11 bases lay outside the gene matches. CDR3 sequence (DNA): TGTGCCAGCACAACCCCGGGAGGTGGCGCAGATACGCAGTATTTT. This gives the protein CASTTPGGGADTQYF.

This clonotype was seen ten or more times. The chain employs TRBV30 and TRBJ1-1; 9 bases are shared with TRBD1. V lost 1 base, J lost 5 bases, and 5 bases stayed unmatched. CDR3 length: 14 amino acids. CDR1 and CDR2 (germline): GTSNPN, SVGIG (reference sequence). In DNA, the CDR3 is TGTGCCTGGAGTGACGGGACAGGGTTGACTGAAGCTTTCTTT. This codes for CAWSDGTGLTEAFF.

In its sample, this clonotype was seen many times. This sequence joins TRBV4-3 and TRBJ1-1; D unresolved. The CDR3 is 16 residues long. The V end was cut by 0 bases, the J end by 2 bases, with 13 bases between. Per germline, CDR1 LGHNA and CDR2 YSLEER. This CDR3 reads CASSQDPYSVNTEAFF. For the CDR3, the DNA is TGCGCCAGCAGCCAAGACCCATACAGTGTAAACACTGAAGCTTTCTTT.

This clonotype was recorded at least ten times. The rearrangement uses TRBV4-1 and TRBJ2-1, with D tentatively TRBD1 or TRBD2 (6 bases each). There are 16 residues in the CDR3. V was clipped by 0 bases and J by 4 bases, with 13 bases between them. Germline V CDR1 and CDR2: MGHRA, YSYEKL. CDR3 residues: CASSQEGRGLYNEQFF. The CDR3 bases are TGCGCCAGCAGCCAAGAGGGCAGGGGACTTTACAATGAGCAGTTCTTC.